These T cell receptor beta chains were read from a single sample in a study of T-cell memory formation after mild COVID-19. MiXCR, applied by TCRdb to the 5' RACE reads, yields one record per CDR3 protein. The table has 130,000 to 150,000 distinct CDR3 sequences, 19% seen once. The sample comprised PBMCs or a T cell subset sorted from them (not recorded which). These receptors came from an adult woman who had mild COVID-19 (a few samples of this study predate the infection). Cell type and time point are not known. CDR3s leave out the opening cysteine and the closing phenylalanine or tryptophan. D genes are given only for firm matches.

v_gene	d_gene	j_gene	CDR3aa
TRBV5-5	.	TRBJ2-1	ASSLSEVDEQF
TRBV5-1	.	TRBJ2-7	ASSSGLTYEQY
TRBV5-1	.	TRBJ1-2	ASSLAGRTNYGYT
TRBV18	TRBD2	TRBJ2-3	ASAGTSGRTTTDTQY
TRBV5-1	.	TRBJ1-1	ASSLAPAGDTEAF
TRBV18	.	TRBJ1-5	ASSPSAGQPQH
TRBV7-2	.	TRBJ2-7	ASSSQGEYEQY
TRBV6-6	TRBD2	TRBJ2-2	ATLRGRQTGELF
TRBV12-3/TRBV12-4	.	TRBJ2-7	ASSLAKIYEQY
TRBV7-2	TRBD2	TRBJ2-4	ASSLTVAGVYLQNIQY
TRBV18	.	TRBJ2-1	ASSPTNAGKPF
TRBV12-3/TRBV12-4	.	TRBJ2-7	ASRGPLAYEQY
TRBV12-3/TRBV12-4	TRBD1	TRBJ1-5	ASKQGTQPQH
TRBV6-2/TRBV6-3	.	TRBJ2-3	ASQQTDTQY
TRBV12-3/TRBV12-4	.	TRBJ1-2	ASSLGTVYGYT
TRBV9	.	TRBJ2-5	ASSVGARQETQY
TRBV5-1	.	TRBJ2-1	ASSLGASRLRQEDNEQF
TRBV7-8	TRBD2	TRBJ2-1	ASSVLAGVDRNEQF
TRBV12-3/TRBV12-4	TRBD2	TRBJ2-1	ASNPGTRRYEQF
TRBV6-5	.	TRBJ2-1	ASSYAAPAYNEQF
TRBV7-9	.	TRBJ2-5	ASSLTPGGNLTQY
TRBV5-6	.	TRBJ1-5	ASSLASYQPQH
TRBV4-1	.	TRBJ2-3	ASSQAQGGSDTQY
TRBV3-1	TRBD1	TRBJ1-6	ASSQAGTGYNSPLH
TRBV18	TRBD1	TRBJ1-4	ASSPLPGGQGEKLF
TRBV5-1	.	TRBJ2-1	ASSPDREQF
TRBV7-2	.	TRBJ2-1	ASSHRTGAGYNEQF
TRBV29-1	.	TRBJ2-7	SVVSVFYEQY
TRBV4-3	.	TRBJ1-3	ASSQESGFSGNTIY
TRBV4-3	.	TRBJ1-4	ASSQELMLLGEKLF
TRBV6-2/TRBV6-3	.	TRBJ2-2	ASSYSPAGELF
TRBV11-3	TRBD2	TRBJ2-3	ASSLSGTAPD
TRBV28	.	TRBJ2-7	ASSPGQSYEQY
TRBV19	TRBD1	TRBJ1-5	ASSREGDRGGNQPQH